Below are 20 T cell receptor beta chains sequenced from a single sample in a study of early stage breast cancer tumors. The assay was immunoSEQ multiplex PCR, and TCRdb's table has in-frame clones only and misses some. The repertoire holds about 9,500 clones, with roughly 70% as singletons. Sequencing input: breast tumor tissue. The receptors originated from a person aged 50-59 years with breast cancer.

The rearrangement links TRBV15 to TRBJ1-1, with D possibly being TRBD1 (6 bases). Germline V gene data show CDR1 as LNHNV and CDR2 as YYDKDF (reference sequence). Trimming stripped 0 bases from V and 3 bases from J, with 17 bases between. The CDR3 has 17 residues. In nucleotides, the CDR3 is TGTGCCACCAGCAGAGAACTGCTGGCGGGGGCCTACACTGAAGCTTTCTTT. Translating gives CATSRELLAGAYTEAFF. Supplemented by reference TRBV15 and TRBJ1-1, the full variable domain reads DAMVIQNPRYQVTQFGKPVTLSCSQTLNHNVMYWYQQKSSQAPKLLFHYYDKDFNNEADTPDNFQSRRPNTSFCFLDIRSPGLGDTAMYLCATSRELLAGAYTEAFFGQGTRLTVV.

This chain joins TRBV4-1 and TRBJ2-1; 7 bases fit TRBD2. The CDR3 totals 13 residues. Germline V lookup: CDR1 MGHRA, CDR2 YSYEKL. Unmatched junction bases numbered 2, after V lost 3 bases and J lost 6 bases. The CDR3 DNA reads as TGCGCCAGCAGCCACCGGACTAGCAATGAGCAGTTCTTC. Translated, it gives CASSHRTSNEQFF.

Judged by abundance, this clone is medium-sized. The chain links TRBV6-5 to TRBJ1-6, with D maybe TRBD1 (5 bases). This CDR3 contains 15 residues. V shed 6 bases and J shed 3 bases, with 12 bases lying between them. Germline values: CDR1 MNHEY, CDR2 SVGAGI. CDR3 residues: CASRPGTVYNSPLHF. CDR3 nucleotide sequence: TGTGCCAGCAGACCTGGGACGGTCTATAATTCACCCCTCCACTTT.

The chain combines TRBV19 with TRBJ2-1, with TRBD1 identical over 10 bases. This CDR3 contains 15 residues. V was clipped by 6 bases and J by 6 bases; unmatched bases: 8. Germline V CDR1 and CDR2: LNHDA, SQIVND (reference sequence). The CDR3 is CASSWRRDRGNEQFF. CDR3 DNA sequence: TGTGCCAGTAGCTGGAGGCGGGACAGGGGCAATGAGCAGTTCTTC.

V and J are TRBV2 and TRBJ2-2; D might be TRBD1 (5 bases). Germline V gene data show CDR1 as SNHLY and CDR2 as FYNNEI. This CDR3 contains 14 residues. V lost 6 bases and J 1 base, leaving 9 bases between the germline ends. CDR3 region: CASSPTGNTGELFF. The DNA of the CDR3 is TGTGCCAGCAGCCCTACAGGGAACACCGGGGAGCTGTTTTTT.

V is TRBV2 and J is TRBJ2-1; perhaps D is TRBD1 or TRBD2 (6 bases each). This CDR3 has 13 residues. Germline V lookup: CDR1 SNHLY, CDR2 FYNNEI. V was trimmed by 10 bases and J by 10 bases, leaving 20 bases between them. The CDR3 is CANSLGGGTEQFF. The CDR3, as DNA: TGTGCCAACTCGCTAGGAGGGGGGACGGAGCAGTTCTTC.

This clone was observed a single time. CDR3 nucleotide sequence: TGCGCCAGCAGAAGCAGACAGACAACTAATGAAAAACTGTTTTTT. Translation gives CASRSRQTTNEKLFF. The chain links TRBV5-1 to TRBJ1-4; a possible D gene is TRBD1 (5 bases). This CDR3 region has 15 residues. The V and J ends lost 5 bases and 0 bases respectively, with 11 bases between them. Germline lookup yields CDR1 SGHRS and CDR2 YFSETQ.

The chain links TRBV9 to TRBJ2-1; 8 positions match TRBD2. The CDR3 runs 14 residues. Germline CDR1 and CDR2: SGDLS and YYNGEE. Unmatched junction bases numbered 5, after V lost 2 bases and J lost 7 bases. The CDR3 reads CASSVLAGRNEQFF. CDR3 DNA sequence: TGTGCCAGCAGCGTTTTAGCGGGAAGGAATGAGCAGTTCTTC.

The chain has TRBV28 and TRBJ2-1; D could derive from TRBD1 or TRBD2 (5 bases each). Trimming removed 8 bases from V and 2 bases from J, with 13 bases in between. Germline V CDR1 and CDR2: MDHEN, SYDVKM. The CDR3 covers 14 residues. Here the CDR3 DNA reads TGTGCCAGCCTTGGCCTGGGACCCTACAATGAGCAGTTCTTC. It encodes CASLGLGPYNEQFF.

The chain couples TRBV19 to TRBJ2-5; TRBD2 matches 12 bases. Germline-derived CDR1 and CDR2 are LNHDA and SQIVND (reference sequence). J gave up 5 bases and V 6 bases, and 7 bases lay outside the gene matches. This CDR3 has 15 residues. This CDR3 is CASSELAGGKETQYF. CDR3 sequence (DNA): TGTGCCAGTAGCGAGCTAGCGGGAGGGAAGGAGACCCAGTACTTC.

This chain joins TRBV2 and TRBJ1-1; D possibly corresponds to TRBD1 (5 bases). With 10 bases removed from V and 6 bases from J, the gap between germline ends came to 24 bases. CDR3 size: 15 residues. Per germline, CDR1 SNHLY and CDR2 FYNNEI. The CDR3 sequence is CATFFWVRGSPEAFF. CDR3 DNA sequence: TGTGCCACCTTTTTTTGGGTTAGGGGATCCCCTGAAGCTTTCTTT.

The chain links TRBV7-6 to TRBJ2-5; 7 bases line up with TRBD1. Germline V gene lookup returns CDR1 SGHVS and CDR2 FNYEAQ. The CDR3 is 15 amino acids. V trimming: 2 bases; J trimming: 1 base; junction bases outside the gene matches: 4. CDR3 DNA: TGTGCCAGCAGCTTAAGGGGGCCCCCCCAAGAGACCCAGTACTTC. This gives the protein CASSLRGPPQETQYF.

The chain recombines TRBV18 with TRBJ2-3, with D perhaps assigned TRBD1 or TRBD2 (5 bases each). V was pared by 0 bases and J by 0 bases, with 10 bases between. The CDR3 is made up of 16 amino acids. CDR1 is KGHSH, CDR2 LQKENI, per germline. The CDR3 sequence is CASSPPGTVSTDTQYF. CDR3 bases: TGTGCCAGCTCACCACCCGGGACGGTTAGCACAGATACGCAGTATTTT.

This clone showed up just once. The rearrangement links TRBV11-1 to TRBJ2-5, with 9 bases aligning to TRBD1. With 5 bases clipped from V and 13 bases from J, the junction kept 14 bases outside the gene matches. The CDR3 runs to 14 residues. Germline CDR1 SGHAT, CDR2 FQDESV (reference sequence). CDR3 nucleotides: TGTGCCAGCAGCCCGGGACAGGGCGCCGTGTCTCGGTACTTC. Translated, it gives CASSPGQGAVSRYF.

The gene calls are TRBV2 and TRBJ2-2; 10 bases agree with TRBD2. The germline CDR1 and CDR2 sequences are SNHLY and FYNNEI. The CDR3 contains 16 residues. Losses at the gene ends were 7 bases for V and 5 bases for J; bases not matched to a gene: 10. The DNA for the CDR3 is TGTGCCAGCACTCCGGGACTAGCGTTCGGGACCGGGGAGCTGTTTTTT. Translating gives CASTPGLAFGTGELFF. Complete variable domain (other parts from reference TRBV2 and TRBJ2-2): EPEVTQTPSHQVTQMGQEVILRCVPISNHLYFYWYRQILGQKVEFLVSFYNNEISEKSEIFDDQFSVERPDGSNFTLKIRSTKLEDSAMYFCASTPGLAFGTGELFFGEGSRLTVL.

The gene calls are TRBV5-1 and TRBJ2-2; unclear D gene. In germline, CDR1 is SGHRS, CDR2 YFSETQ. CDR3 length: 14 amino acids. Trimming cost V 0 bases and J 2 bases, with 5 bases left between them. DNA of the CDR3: TGCGCCAGCAGCTTGGGGGTCAACACCGGGGAGCTGTTTTTT. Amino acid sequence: CASSLGVNTGELFF.

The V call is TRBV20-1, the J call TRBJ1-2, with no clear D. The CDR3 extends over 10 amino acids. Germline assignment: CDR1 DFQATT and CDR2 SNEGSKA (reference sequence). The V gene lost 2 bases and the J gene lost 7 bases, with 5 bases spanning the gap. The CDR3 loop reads CSARWTGYTF. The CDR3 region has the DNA TGCAGTGCTAGATGGACTGGCTACACCTTC.

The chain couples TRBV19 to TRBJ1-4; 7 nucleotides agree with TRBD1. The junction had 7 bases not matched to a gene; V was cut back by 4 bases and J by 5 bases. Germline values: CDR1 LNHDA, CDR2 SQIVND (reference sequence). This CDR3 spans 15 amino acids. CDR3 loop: CASSTGQELNEKLFF. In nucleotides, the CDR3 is TGTGCCAGTAGTACCGGACAGGAGCTGAATGAAAAACTGTTTTTT.

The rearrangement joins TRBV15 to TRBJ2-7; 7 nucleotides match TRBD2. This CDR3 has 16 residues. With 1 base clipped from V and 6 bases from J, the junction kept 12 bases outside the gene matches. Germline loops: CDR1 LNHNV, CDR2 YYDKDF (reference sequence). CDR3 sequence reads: CATSRASGISSGEQYF. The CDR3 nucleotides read TGTGCCACCAGCAGAGCGAGCGGGATTTCTTCAGGCGAGCAGTACTTC.

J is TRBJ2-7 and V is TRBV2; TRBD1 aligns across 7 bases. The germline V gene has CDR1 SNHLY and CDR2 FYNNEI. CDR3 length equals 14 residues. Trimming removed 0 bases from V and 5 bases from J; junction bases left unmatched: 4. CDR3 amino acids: CASSEARGRNEQYF. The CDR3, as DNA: TGTGCCAGCAGTGAAGCAAGGGGGCGAAACGAGCAGTACTTC.